This T cell receptor beta chain was sequenced during a study of cytomegalovirus exposure and HLA in healthy donors. Study-wide results and caveats: Investigators reported some 150 TCR beta chains as tied to cytomegalovirus.

Per germline, CDR1 SGHVS and CDR2 FNYEAQ. The CDR3 has 13 amino acids. Trimming left V 3 bases short and J 1 base short, with 4 bases between. PCR was performed using 60 Vbeta and 13 Jbeta primers. The data were produced by immunoSEQ multiplex PCR, yet TCRdb's version contains in-frame clones alone and is incomplete. The sample has fewer than 120,000 clones; approximately 86% are singletons. Worth noting for this clone: What it binds is unknown.

V and J are TRBV7-6 and TRBJ2-1; D not resolved. The clonotype was recovered from a man in his forties in good health and CMV-seronegative. Source material: PBMCs. CDR3 loop: CASSFSSYNEQFF. The CDR3 DNA sequence: TGTGCCAGCAGCTTCAGTTCCTACAATGAGCAGTTCTTC.